This entry describes one T cell receptor beta chain. The source of the sample is a study of blood T cell repertoires in COVID-19. Turning to the study itself: Spain, Italy and the United States supplied samples that represented acute and convalescent COVID-19. PBMCs, B-cell-depleted T cells, or T cells provided the cDNA or gDNA that made up the material.

In the original workflow: For nucleated cells, counts were estimated from reference gene primer amplification. The method was immunoSEQ multiplex PCR; TCRdb's version includes in-frame clones alone and lacks a portion of them. That table supplies the V and J calls and clone size; D and trimming were determined from the DNA. This sample carries 130,000 or so clones, 75% to 85% of them seen once, and the ten largest clones take 9.5% to 13%. CDR3 length: 13 amino acids. The V gene's germline CDR1 is MNHEY and CDR2 SVGAGI. Trimming took off 8 bases at V and 0 bases at J, with 10 bases between the two ends.

This receptor was identified in a human donor in a cohort sampled during active COVID-19. The chain recombines TRBV6-5 with TRBJ2-5; no clear D gene. Sample: peripheral blood. The CDR3 loop reads CASRPYYQETQYF. The CDR3 coding sequence is TGTGCCAGCCGTCCATACTACCAAGAGACCCAGTACTTC.